One and the same sample provided the 25 T cell receptor beta chains below, sequenced in a study of blood T cell repertoires in COVID-19. Clones were sequenced by immunoSEQ multiplex PCR, and TCRdb holds only the in-frame ones, with some missing. The sample includes 160,000 or so clones, about 91% of them seen just once. Material: peripheral blood. The receptor source for this set is a woman in her sixties who had recovered from COVID-19.

The chain has TRBV11-2 and TRBJ1-1, with 9 bases fitting TRBD1. This CDR3 spans 12 amino acids. Germline V gene sequence: CDR1 SGHAT, CDR2 FQNNGV. V was clipped by 5 bases and J by 11 bases; unmatched bases: 6. The CDR3 protein is CASSGTGRVAFF. Here the CDR3 DNA reads TGTGCCAGCAGCGGGACAGGGAGGGTGGCTTTCTTT.

The chain combines TRBV7-3 with TRBJ2-2; 9 bases agree with TRBD1. The ends lost 5 bases at V and 4 bases at J; junction bases unmatched: 5. The CDR3 length is 15 residues. Germline CDR1 SGHTA, CDR2 FQGTGA. CDR3 DNA: TGTGCCAGCAGCCCGGGACAGGGTACCACCGGGGAGCTGTTTTTT. It is translated as CASSPGQGTTGELFF.

CDR3 nucleotide sequence: TGCGCCAGCAGCTTGGATGGTAGCGCCTACGAGCAGTACTTC. Encoded protein: CASSLDGSAYEQYF. J is TRBJ2-7 and V is TRBV5-1, with a possible D match to TRBD2 (5 bases). Germline V lookup: CDR1 SGHRS, CDR2 YFSETQ. V lost 0 bases to trimming and J lost 2 bases, with 9 bases between them. This CDR3 region has 14 residues.

The J gene is TRBJ2-2, the V gene TRBV7-3, with D possibly being TRBD1 (5 bases). V was cut by 5 bases and J by 3 bases, with 13 bases left in between. The CDR3 spans 15 residues. Per germline, CDR1 SGHTA and CDR2 FQGTGA. The CDR3 sequence: CASSQTGFDTGELFF. The CDR3 DNA is TGTGCCAGCAGCCAAACAGGATTTGACACCGGGGAGCTGTTTTTT.

This clone has just a few counts. The V and J genes are TRBV28 and TRBJ2-2; D gene ambiguous. The CDR3 extends over 16 amino acids. Germline V lookup: CDR1 MDHEN, CDR2 SYDVKM. V was cut by 3 bases and J by 6 bases, with 17 bases left in between. The CDR3 DNA reads as TGTGCCAGCAGTTTGCTCTCCCGGGTGGCCGCCGGGGAGCTGTTTTTT. Translated, it gives CASSLLSRVAAGELFF.

In this sample, this clone turned up once. The CDR3 nucleotides read TGCGCCAGCAGAAGGGACAGGAACTACGAGCAGTACTTC. This sequence encodes CASRRDRNYEQYF. The chain employs TRBV5-1 and TRBJ2-7, with TRBD1 matching over 8 bases. The CDR3 is 13 residues long. The V segment lost 5 bases and the J segment 3 bases; nucleotides outside the gene matches: 4. Germline V gene lookup returns CDR1 SGHRS and CDR2 YFSETQ.

The chain recombines TRBV6-2 or TRBV6-3 with TRBJ1-3; 9 bases line up with TRBD1. CDR1 and CDR2 from the germline V gene are MNHEY and SVGEGT. V was pared by 4 bases and J by 6 bases, with 4 bases of the junction left unmatched. CDR3 length equals 14 residues. The CDR3 coding sequence is TGTGCCAGCAGTTTGGGGACAGGGACAAACACCATATATTTT. It codes for CASSLGTGTNTIYF.

The chain carries TRBV18 and TRBJ2-3; 7 nucleotides match TRBD2. Trimming removed 2 bases from V and 0 bases from J; junction bases left unmatched: 2. The CDR3 spans 15 residues. Germline V gene lookup returns CDR1 KGHSH and CDR2 LQKENI. The CDR3 protein is CASSPAGVSTDTQYF. Written as DNA, the CDR3 is TGTGCCAGCTCACCAGCGGGGGTAAGCACAGATACGCAGTATTTT.

This rearrangement joins TRBV6-5 to TRBJ1-3; D perhaps matches TRBD1 (5 bases). Germline CDR1 MNHEY, CDR2 SVGAGI. CDR3 size: 13 residues. V was trimmed by 5 bases and J by 4 bases, leaving 9 bases between them. The CDR3 coding sequence is TGTGCCAGCAGTCAGACAGACGGAAACACCATATATTTT. It is translated as CASSQTDGNTIYF.

The V call is TRBV28, the J call TRBJ2-5, with D tentatively TRBD2 (7 bases). The CDR3 contains 13 residues. From germline, CDR1 is MDHEN and CDR2 SYDVKM. Trimming left V 7 bases short and J 4 bases short, with 13 bases between. The CDR3 sequence: CASKGGLVETQYF. For the CDR3, the DNA is TGTGCCAGCAAGGGGGGGCTGGTAGAGACCCAGTACTTC. The full variable domain, completed using reference TRBV28 and TRBJ2-5, is DVKVTQSSRYLVKRTGEKVFLECVQDMDHENMFWYRQDPGLGLRLIYFSYDVKMKEKGDIPEGYSVSREKKERFSLILESASTNQTSMYLCASKGGLVETQYFGPGTRLLVL.

This clone was counted only a few times. Other DNA sequences from this sample encode an identical CDR3 as well. The rearrangement links TRBV5-4 to TRBJ2-1; 7 nucleotides agree with TRBD1. V lost 3 bases to trimming and J lost 2 bases; unmatched junction nucleotides: 5. The CDR3 covers 15 residues. Germline V gene sequence: CDR1 SGHNT, CDR2 YYREEE (reference sequence). The chain's CDR3 is CASSSDRDPYNEQFF. The CDR3 region has the DNA TGTGCCAGCAGCTCTGACAGGGACCCCTACAATGAGCAGTTCTTC.

The CDR3 coding sequence is TGCGCCAGCAGCTCAAGCGGGGAGAACCAAGAGACCCAGTACTTC. This translates into CASSSSGENQETQYF. The V gene is TRBV5-1, the J gene TRBJ2-5; 7 bases are shared with TRBD2. With 3 bases clipped from V and 0 bases from J, the junction kept 5 bases outside the gene matches. This CDR3 spans 15 amino acids. The germline V gene has CDR1 SGHRS and CDR2 YFSETQ.

V and J are TRBV5-1 and TRBJ2-1; the match to TRBD2 covers 10 bases. Germline V lookup: CDR1 SGHRS, CDR2 YFSETQ. The CDR3 runs 16 residues. Trimming removed 4 bases from V and 5 bases from J; junction bases left unmatched: 9. CDR3 sequence (DNA): TGCGCCAGCAGCCCCACCGGGACTAGCGCGAACAATGAGCAGTTCTTC. Amino acid sequence: CASSPTGTSANNEQFF. Supplemented by reference TRBV5-1 and TRBJ2-1, the full variable domain reads KAGVTQTPRYLIKTRGQQVTLSCSPISGHRSVSWYQQTPGQGLQFLFEYFSETQRNKGNFPGRFSGRQFSNSRSEMNVSTLELGDSALYLCASSPTGTSANNEQFFGPGTRLTVL.

V is TRBV5-1 and J is TRBJ2-3, with TRBD2 as a possible D gene (7 bases). The CDR3 is made up of 15 amino acids. CDR1 is SGHRS, CDR2 YFSETQ, per germline. V was trimmed by 0 bases and J by 4 bases, leaving 12 bases between them. For the CDR3, the DNA is TGCGCCAGCAGCTTGGCGGGGGGCCGGGCAGATACGCAGTATTTT. Its protein is CASSLAGGRADTQYF.

The chain links TRBV11-2 to TRBJ2-2; TRBD1 aligns across 10 bases. This CDR3 has 15 amino acids. The J segment lost 7 bases and the V segment lost 7 bases, leaving 9 bases of the junction unmatched. The V gene's germline CDR1 is SGHAT and CDR2 FQNNGV. The CDR3 DNA reads TGTGCCAGCAAACTACGGGACAGGGGCCTCGGGGAGCTGTTTTTT. Protein sequence: CASKLRDRGLGELFF.

The rearrangement links TRBV11-3 to TRBJ1-3, with D perhaps matching TRBD1 (6 bases). CDR3 length equals 13 residues. Germline V gene data show CDR1 as SGHNT and CDR2 as YENEEA. Trimming pared 5 bases from V and 1 base from J, leaving 6 bases between. The CDR3: CASSGQSGNTIYF. In nucleotides, the CDR3 is TGTGCCAGCAGCGGACAGTCTGGAAACACCATATATTTT.

The J gene is TRBJ1-5, the V gene TRBV10-1, with a weak D call TRBD1 (5 bases). Germline lookup yields CDR1 WNHNN and CDR2 SYGVQD (reference sequence). Trimming pared 8 bases from V and 0 bases from J, leaving 20 bases between. This CDR3 is built from 17 residues. The CDR3 DNA sequence: TGCGCCAGCGGGCAGGGATCCCCTATCTCTAGCAATCAGCCCCAGCATTTT. It yields the protein CASGQGSPISSNQPQHF.

The chain links TRBV5-8 to TRBJ2-7, with 7 positions matching TRBD1. CDR3 length equals 14 residues. V lost 4 bases and J lost 0; bases outside the gene matches: 4. CDR1 and CDR2 (germline): SGHTS, YDEGEE. CDR3 region: CASSPRQGSYEQYF. Written as DNA, the CDR3 is TGTGCCAGCAGCCCCAGACAGGGCTCCTACGAGCAGTACTTC.

V is TRBV28 and J is TRBJ2-1; D remains ambiguous. CDR3 length: 16 residues. V lost 4 bases and J 0 bases, leaving 13 bases between the germline ends. CDR1 and CDR2 (germline): MDHEN, SYDVKM. This CDR3 reads CASSSETRSSYNEQFF. Written as DNA, the CDR3 is TGTGCCAGCAGTTCCGAGACCCGGAGCTCCTACAATGAGCAGTTCTTC.

V is TRBV3-1 (or the pseudogene TRBV3-2) and J is TRBJ1-4; D is unclear. Germline CDR1 LGHDT, CDR2 YNNKEL (reference sequence). This CDR3 comprises 14 residues. Trimming took off 8 bases at V and 4 bases at J, with 14 bases between the two ends. The DNA of the CDR3 is TGTGCCAGCCTGAACAGAGGAGGTAATGAAAAACTGTTTTTT. Encoded protein: CASLNRGGNEKLFF.

V and J are TRBV11-2 and TRBJ1-1; no firm D call. The CDR3 spans 13 residues. CDR1 is SGHAT, CDR2 FQNNGV, per germline. Between the trimmed V and J ends, which lost 1 base and 1 base, there was a span of 4 bases. The CDR3 here is CASSLVRNTEAFF. The CDR3 nucleotides read TGTGCCAGCAGCTTAGTCAGGAACACTGAAGCTTTCTTT.

The chain joins TRBV7-9 to TRBJ2-2; no definite D call. The ends were cut back, 4 bases at V and 3 bases at J, with 15 bases in the middle. The CDR3 is 16 amino acids. From germline, CDR1 is SEHNR and CDR2 FQNEAQ (reference sequence). CDR3 sequence (DNA): TGTGCCAGCAGCTCTAGGCAGACTGCCGACACCGGGGAGCTGTTTTTT. Amino acid sequence: CASSSRQTADTGELFF. The whole variable domain, filled in from reference TRBV7-9 and TRBJ2-2, reads DTGVSQNPRHKITKRGQNVTFRCDPISEHNRLYWYRQTLGQGPEFLTYFQNEAQLEKSRLLSDRFSAERPKGSFSTLEIQRTEQGDSAMYLCASSSRQTADTGELFFGEGSRLTVL.

The rearrangement joins TRBV9 to TRBJ1-2; D is ambiguous. There are 16 residues in the CDR3. Trimming shortened V by 2 bases and J by 3 bases, and 17 bases separated the two germline ends. Germline assignment: CDR1 SGDLS and CDR2 YYNGEE. The CDR3 reads CASSVYQTNRDYGYTF. CDR3 nucleotide sequence: TGTGCCAGCAGCGTTTACCAGACAAATCGTGACTATGGCTACACCTTC.

This clone was seen many times. This sequence joins TRBV5-1 and TRBJ1-2, with D perhaps matching TRBD1 (5 bases). CDR1 and CDR2 (germline): SGHRS, YFSETQ. V dropped 0 bases and J dropped 3 bases, with 9 bases sitting between them. The CDR3 runs 14 residues. CDR3 DNA sequence: TGCGCCAGCAGCTTGGCCACGGGGGACTATGGCTACACCTTC. It specifies CASSLATGDYGYTF.

The chain employs TRBV6-6 and TRBJ2-1; D possibly corresponds to TRBD2 (5 bases). The length of the CDR3 is 12 residues. Trimming stripped 7 bases from V and 5 bases from J, with 9 bases between. Per germline, CDR1 MNHNY and CDR2 SVGAGI (reference sequence). Here the CDR3 DNA reads TGTGCCAGCACCGGGAACAACAATGAGCAGTTCTTC. Protein product: CASTGNNNEQFF.